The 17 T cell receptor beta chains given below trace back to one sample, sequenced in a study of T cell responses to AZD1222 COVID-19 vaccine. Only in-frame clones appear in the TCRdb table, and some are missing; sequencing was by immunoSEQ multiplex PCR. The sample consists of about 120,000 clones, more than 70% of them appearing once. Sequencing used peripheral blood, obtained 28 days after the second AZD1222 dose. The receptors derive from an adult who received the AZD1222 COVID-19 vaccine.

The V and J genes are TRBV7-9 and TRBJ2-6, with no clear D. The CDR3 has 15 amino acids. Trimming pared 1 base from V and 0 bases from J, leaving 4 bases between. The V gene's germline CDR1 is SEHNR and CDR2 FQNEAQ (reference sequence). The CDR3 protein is CASSLGSSGANVLTF. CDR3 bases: TGTGCCAGCAGCTTAGGCAGCTCTGGGGCCAACGTCCTGACTTTC. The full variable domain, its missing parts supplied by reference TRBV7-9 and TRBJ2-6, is DTGVSQNPRHKITKRGQNVTFRCDPISEHNRLYWYRQTLGQGPEFLTYFQNEAQLEKSRLLSDRFSAERPKGSFSTLEIQRTEQGDSAMYLCASSLGSSGANVLTFGAGSRLTVL.

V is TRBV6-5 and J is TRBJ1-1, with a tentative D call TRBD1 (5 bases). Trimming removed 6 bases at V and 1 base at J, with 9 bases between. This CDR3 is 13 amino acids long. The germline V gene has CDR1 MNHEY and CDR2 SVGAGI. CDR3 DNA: TGTGCCAGCAGGCGGACACCGAACACTGAAGCTTTCTTT. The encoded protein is CASRRTPNTEAFF.

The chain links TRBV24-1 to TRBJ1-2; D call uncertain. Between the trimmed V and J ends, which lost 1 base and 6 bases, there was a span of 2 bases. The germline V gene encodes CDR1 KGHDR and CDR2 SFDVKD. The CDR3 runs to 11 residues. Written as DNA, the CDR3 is TGTGCCACCAGTGATTTTAATGGCTACACCTTC. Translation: CATSDFNGYTF.

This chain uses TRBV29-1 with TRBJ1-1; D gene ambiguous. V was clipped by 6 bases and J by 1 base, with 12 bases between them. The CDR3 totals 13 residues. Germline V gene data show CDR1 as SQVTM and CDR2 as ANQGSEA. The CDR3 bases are TGCAGCGTAGGCCGGATGGAGAACACTGAAGCTTTCTTT. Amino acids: CSVGRMENTEAFF.

The CDR3 reads CSASNWGNEQFF. DNA for the CDR3: TGCAGTGCTAGTAATTGGGGAAATGAGCAGTTCTTC. The rearrangement joins TRBV20-1 to TRBJ2-1; D gene uncertain. Per germline, CDR1 DFQATT and CDR2 SNEGSKA (reference sequence). V shed 3 bases and J shed 7 bases, with 10 bases lying between them. The CDR3 consists of 12 residues.

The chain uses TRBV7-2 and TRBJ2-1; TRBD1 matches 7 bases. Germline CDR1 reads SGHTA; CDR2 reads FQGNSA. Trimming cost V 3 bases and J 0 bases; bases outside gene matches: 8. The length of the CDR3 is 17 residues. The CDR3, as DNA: TGTGCCAGCAGCTTTTTGACAGGGTATAACTCCTACAATGAGCAGTTCTTC. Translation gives CASSFLTGYNSYNEQFF.

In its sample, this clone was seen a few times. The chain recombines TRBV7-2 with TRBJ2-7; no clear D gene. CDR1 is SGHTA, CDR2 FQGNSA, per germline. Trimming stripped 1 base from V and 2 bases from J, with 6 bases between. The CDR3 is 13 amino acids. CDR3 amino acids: CASSLGVAYEQYF. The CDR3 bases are TGTGCCAGCAGCTTAGGAGTAGCCTACGAGCAGTACTTC.

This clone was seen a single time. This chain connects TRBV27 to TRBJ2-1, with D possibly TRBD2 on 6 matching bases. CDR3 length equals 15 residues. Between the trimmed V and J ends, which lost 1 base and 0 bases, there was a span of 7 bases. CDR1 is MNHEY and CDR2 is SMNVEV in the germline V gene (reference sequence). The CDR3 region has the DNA TGTGCCAGCAGTTTATTCGGGGGCTCCTACAATGAGCAGTTCTTC. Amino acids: CASSLFGGSYNEQFF.

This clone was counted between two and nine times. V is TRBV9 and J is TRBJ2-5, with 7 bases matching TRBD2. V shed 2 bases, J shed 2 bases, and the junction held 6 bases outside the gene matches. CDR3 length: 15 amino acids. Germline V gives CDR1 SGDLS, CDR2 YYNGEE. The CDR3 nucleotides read TGTGCCAGCAGCGTTGGAGGGAGGGCTCAAGAGACCCAGTACTTC. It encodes CASSVGGRAQETQYF. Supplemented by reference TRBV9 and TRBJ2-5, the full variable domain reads DSGVTQTPKHLITATGQRVTLRCSPRSGDLSVYWYQQSLDQGLQFLIQYYNGEERAKGNILERFSAQQFPDLHSELNLSSLELGDSALYFCASSVGGRAQETQYFGPGTRLLVL.

CDR3 DNA sequence: TGTGCCAGCAGTGAAGTTGCGGGACAGGGGGGATTCACGGATACGCAGTATTTT. Amino acids: CASSEVAGQGGFTDTQYF. The rearrangement links TRBV2 to TRBJ2-3; 11 bases map to TRBD1. With V trimmed by 1 base and J by 6 bases, 12 bases remained unmatched. Germline assignment: CDR1 SNHLY and CDR2 FYNNEI. This CDR3 spans 18 amino acids.

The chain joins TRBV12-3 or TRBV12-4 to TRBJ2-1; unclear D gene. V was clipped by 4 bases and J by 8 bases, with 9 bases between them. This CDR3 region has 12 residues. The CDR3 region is CASSYRNDEQFF. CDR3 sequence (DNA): TGTGCCAGCAGTTACCGGAATGATGAGCAGTTCTTC.

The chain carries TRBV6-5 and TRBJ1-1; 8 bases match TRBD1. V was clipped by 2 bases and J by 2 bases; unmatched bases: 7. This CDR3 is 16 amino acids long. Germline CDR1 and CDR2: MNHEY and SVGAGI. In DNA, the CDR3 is TGTGCCAGCAGTTACACTATACAGGGGGGAAACACTGAAGCTTTCTTT. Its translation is CASSYTIQGGNTEAFF.

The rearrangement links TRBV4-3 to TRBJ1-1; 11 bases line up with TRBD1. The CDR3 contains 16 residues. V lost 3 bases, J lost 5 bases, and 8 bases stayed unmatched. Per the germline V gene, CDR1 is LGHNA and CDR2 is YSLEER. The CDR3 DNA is TGCGCCAGCAGCCAGGATACGGGACAGGGGGGAACTGAAGCTTTCTTT. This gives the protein CASSQDTGQGGTEAFF.

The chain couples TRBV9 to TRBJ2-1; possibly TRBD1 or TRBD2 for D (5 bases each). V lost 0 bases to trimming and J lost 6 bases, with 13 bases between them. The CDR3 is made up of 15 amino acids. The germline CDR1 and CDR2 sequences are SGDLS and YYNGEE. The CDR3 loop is CASSVAGARGNEQFF. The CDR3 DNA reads TGTGCCAGCAGCGTAGCCGGGGCCCGGGGCAATGAGCAGTTCTTC.

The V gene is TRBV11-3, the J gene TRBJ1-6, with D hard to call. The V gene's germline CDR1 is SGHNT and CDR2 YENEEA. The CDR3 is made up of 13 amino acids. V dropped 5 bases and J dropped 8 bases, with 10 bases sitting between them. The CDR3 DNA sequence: TGTGCCAGCAGCCTGACAACTTATTCACCCCTCCACTTT. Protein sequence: CASSLTTYSPLHF.

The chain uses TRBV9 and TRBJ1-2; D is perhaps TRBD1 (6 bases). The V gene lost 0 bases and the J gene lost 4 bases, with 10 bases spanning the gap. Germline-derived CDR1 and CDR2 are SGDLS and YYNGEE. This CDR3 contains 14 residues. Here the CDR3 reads CASSVGGAIYGYTF. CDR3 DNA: TGTGCCAGCAGCGTAGGGGGGGCTATCTATGGCTACACCTTC. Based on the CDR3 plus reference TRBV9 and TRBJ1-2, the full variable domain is DSGVTQTPKHLITATGQRVTLRCSPRSGDLSVYWYQQSLDQGLQFLIQYYNGEERAKGNILERFSAQQFPDLHSELNLSSLELGDSALYFCASSVGGAIYGYTFGSGTRLTVV.

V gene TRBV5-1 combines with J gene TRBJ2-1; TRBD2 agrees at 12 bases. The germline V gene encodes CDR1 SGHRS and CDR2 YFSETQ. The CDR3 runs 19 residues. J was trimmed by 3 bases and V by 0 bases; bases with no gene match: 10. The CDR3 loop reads CASSLASGGASIRYNEQFF. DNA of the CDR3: TGCGCCAGCAGCTTGGCTAGCGGGGGGGCCTCAATTCGCTACAATGAGCAGTTCTTC.